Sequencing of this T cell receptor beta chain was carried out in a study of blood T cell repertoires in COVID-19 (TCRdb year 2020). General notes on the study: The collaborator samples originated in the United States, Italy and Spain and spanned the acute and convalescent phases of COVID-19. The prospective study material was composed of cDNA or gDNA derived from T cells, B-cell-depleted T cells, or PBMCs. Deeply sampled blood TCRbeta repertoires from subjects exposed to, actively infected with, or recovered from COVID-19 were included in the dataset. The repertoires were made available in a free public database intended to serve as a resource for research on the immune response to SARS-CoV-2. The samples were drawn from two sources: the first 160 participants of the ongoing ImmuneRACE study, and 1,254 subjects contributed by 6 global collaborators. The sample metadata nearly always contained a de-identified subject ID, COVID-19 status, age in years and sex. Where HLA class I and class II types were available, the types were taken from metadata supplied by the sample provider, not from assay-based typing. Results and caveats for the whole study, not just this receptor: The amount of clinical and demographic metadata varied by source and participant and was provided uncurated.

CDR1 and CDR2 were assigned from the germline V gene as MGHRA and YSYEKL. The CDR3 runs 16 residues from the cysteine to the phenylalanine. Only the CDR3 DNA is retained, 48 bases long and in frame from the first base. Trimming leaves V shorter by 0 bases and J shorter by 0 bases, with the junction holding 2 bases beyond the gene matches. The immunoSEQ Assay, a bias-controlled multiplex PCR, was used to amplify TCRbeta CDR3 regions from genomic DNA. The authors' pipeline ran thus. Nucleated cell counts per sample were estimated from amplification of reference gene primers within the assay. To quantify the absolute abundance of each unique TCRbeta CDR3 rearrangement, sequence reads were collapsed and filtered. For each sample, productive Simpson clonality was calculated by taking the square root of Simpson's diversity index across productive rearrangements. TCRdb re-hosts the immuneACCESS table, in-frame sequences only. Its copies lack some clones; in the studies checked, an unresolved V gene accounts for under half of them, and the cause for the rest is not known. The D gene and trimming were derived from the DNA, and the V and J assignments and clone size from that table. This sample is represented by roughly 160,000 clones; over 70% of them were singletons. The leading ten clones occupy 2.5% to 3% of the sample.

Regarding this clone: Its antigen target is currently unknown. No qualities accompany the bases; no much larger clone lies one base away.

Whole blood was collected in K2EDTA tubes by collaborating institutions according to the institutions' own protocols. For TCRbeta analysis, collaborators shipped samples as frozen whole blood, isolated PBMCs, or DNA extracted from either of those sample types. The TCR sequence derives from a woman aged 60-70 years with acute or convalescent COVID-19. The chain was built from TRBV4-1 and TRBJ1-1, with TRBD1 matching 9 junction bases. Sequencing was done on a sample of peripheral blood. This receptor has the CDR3 CASSQEDRGLNTEAFF. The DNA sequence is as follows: TGCGCCAGCAGCCAAGAGGACAGGGGCCTGAACACTGAAGCTTTCTTT.